Below, 9 T cell receptor beta chains from the same sample are listed, as sequenced in a study of T cell changes during pregnancy in multiple sclerosis (dated by TCRdb to the late 2010s). Library prep was done by the immunoSEQ multiplex PCR assay. TCRdb's version of the immuneACCESS table is confined to in-frame rearrangements and falls short of the full clone set. An unresolved V gene accounts for under half of the shortfall where checked; the remainder is of unknown origin. In this sample the table shows 65,000 to 95,000 clones, 90% to 95% of which occur a single time. Around 2.6% of the sample goes to the ten largest clones. The sample was peripheral blood, taken after pregnancy. These TCRs come from a female donor in good health, enrolled as a control in a pregnancy study.

This clone was seen a handful of times. The rearrangement uses TRBV19 and TRBJ2-5; possible D gene TRBD1, 7 bases. Germline lookup yields CDR1 LNHDA and CDR2 SQIVND (reference sequence). V was clipped by 4 bases and J by 7 bases, with 19 bases between them. The CDR3 consists of 15 residues. CDR3 loop: CASSTGDRLRVTQYF. In DNA, the CDR3 is TGTGCCAGTAGTACGGGGGACAGACTAAGAGTGACCCAGTACTTC.

This clone was seen once. V is TRBV2 and J is TRBJ2-2; 7 bases match TRBD1. V shed 2 bases, J shed 2 bases, and the junction held 5 bases outside the gene matches. CDR3 size: 16 residues. Germline V lookup: CDR1 SNHLY, CDR2 FYNNEI. The CDR3 spells CASSEQGVINTGELFF. CDR3 nucleotides: TGTGCCAGCAGTGAACAGGGGGTGATTAACACCGGGGAGCTGTTTTTT.

The CDR3 bases are TGTGCCAGCAGCTTAGGGACAGGGGGCCTTAACTCCTACGAGCAGTACTTC. Translation gives CASSLGTGGLNSYEQYF. The rearrangement links TRBV7-3 to TRBJ2-7; TRBD1 agrees at 12 bases. The ends lost 2 bases at V and 0 bases at J; junction bases unmatched: 5. The CDR3 length is 17 residues. Germline V lookup: CDR1 SGHTA, CDR2 FQGTGA.

The rearrangement uses TRBV7-3 and TRBJ1-1; D gene ambiguous. The germline gives CDR1 SGHTA, CDR2 FQGTGA. V gave up 2 bases and J gave up 0 bases, with 4 bases separating them. CDR3 length: 13 residues. The CDR3 is CASSLSVNTEAFF. The CDR3 region has the DNA TGTGCCAGCAGCTTATCAGTGAACACTGAAGCTTTCTTT.

The rearrangement joins TRBV9 to TRBJ1-2, with 8 bases lining up with TRBD1. V was clipped by 0 bases and J by 5 bases; unmatched bases: 6. The CDR3 totals 15 residues. The germline CDR1 and CDR2 sequences are SGDLS and YYNGEE. The CDR3 nucleotides read TGTGCCAGCAGCGTAGGGCCAGGGGGCGGGTATGGCTACACCTTC. As protein: CASSVGPGGGYGYTF. Full variable domain (rest looked up from reference TRBV9 and TRBJ1-2): DSGVTQTPKHLITATGQRVTLRCSPRSGDLSVYWYQQSLDQGLQFLIQYYNGEERAKGNILERFSAQQFPDLHSELNLSSLELGDSALYFCASSVGPGGGYGYTFGSGTRLTVV.

The rearrangement links TRBV7-9 to TRBJ1-2; D may be TRBD1 (5 bases). V lost 3 bases and J 5 bases, leaving 10 bases between the germline ends. Looked up from germline, CDR1 is SEHNR and CDR2 is FQNEAQ (reference sequence). This CDR3 comprises 13 residues. CDR3: CASSLVQGYGYTF. The DNA of the CDR3 is TGTGCCAGCAGCTTGGTGCAGGGATATGGCTACACCTTC. Looking up the rest from reference TRBV7-9 and TRBJ1-2 gives the full variable domain: DTGVSQNPRHKITKRGQNVTFRCDPISEHNRLYWYRQTLGQGPEFLTYFQNEAQLEKSRLLSDRFSAERPKGSFSTLEIQRTEQGDSAMYLCASSLVQGYGYTFGSGTRLTVV.

The chain links TRBV7-3 to TRBJ2-3; 11 nucleotides line up with TRBD2. The CDR3 length is 15 residues. V shed 5 bases, J shed 3 bases, and the junction held 4 bases outside the gene matches. From germline, CDR1 is SGHTA and CDR2 FQGTGA. CDR3 in DNA: TGTGCCAGCAGCCTAGCGGGAGGACGGACAGATACGCAGTATTTT. Protein: CASSLAGGRTDTQYF.

The CDR3 DNA follows: TGCGCCAGCAGCTTCGGGACAACTAATGAAAAACTGTTTTTT. Residues: CASSFGTTNEKLFF. J is TRBJ1-4 and V is TRBV5-1; no clear D gene. From germline, CDR1 is SGHRS and CDR2 YFSETQ. Trimming stripped 2 bases from V and 0 bases from J, with 5 bases between. The CDR3 is made up of 14 amino acids. Complete variable domain (other parts from reference TRBV5-1 and TRBJ1-4): KAGVTQTPRYLIKTRGQQVTLSCSPISGHRSVSWYQQTPGQGLQFLFEYFSETQRNKGNFPGRFSGRQFSNSRSEMNVSTLELGDSALYLCASSFGTTNEKLFFGSGTQLSVL.

The gene calls are TRBV19 and TRBJ2-3, with 7 bases lining up with TRBD1. After removal of 5 bases from V and 4 bases from J, the junction contained 9 bases not matched to a gene. The CDR3 is 15 amino acids. CDR1 and CDR2 (germline): LNHDA, SQIVND (reference sequence). The CDR3 sequence is CASSGRDSISDTQYF. DNA for the CDR3: TGTGCCAGTAGTGGCCGGGACAGCATCTCAGATACGCAGTATTTT.